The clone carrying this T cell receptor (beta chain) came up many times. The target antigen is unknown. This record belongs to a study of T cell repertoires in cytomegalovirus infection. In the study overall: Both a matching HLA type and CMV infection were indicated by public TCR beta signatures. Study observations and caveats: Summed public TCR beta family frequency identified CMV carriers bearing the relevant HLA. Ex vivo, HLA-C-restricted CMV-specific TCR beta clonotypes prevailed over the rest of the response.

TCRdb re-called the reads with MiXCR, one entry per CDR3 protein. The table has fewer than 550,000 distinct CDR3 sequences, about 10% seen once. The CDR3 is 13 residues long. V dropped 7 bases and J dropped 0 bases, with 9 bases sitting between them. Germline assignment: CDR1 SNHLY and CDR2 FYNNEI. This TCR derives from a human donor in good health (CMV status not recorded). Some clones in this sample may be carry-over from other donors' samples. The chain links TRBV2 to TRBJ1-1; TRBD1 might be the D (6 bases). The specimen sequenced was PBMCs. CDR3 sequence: CASNPGVNTEAFF. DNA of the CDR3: TGTGCCAGCAACCCAGGGGTGAACACTGAAGCTTTCTTT.